This T cell receptor beta chain was found in a study of chemoradiotherapy in HPV16-positive cancers. Study as a whole: Candidate HPV-specific T-cell clones and common TCR motifs came from functional assays in two HPV16-positive patients.

The CDR3 sequence is 12 residues long. Germline CDR1 and CDR2: SGHTA and FQGNSA. V lost 7 bases and J lost 6, with 10 bases in between. Some clones are missing from TCRdb's copy, which holds only in-frame ones; the method was immunoSEQ multiplex PCR. This table has some 5,000 clones, around nine tenths appearing once. In the case of this clone: As yet, its antigen is unknown.

Whole-study results and caveats: HPV-responsive T-cell expansion during chemoradiotherapy was linked to improved recurrence-free survival in HPV16-positive patients.

The J gene is TRBJ2-1, the V gene TRBV7-2, with D unresolved. Here the sequenced sample was tumor tissue, taken from a patient who underwent chemoradiotherapy. This receptor was identified in a human donor with HPV-associated anogenital cancer. CDR3: CASTSDANEQFF. For the CDR3, the DNA is TGTGCCAGCACCTCAGACGCCAATGAGCAGTTCTTC.